This TCR beta chain was captured in a study of CD8+ T cells in alopecia areata. Sequencing used cDNA as its template, made by extracting RNA and reverse transcribing it. Assay used: immunoSEQ multiplex PCR; TCRdb lists only in-frame clones, some missing. The sample contains tens of thousands of clones, approximately 64% of which appear only once. Germline CDR1 and CDR2: SGDLS and YYNGEE. CDR3 length: 16 residues. After removal of 0 bases from V and 4 bases from J, the junction contained 6 bases not matched to a gene. The receptor was isolated from a human donor with alopecia areata. The chain has TRBV9 and TRBJ2-3; TRBD2 matches 9 bases. The sample here was CD8+ T cells sorted from blood, taken at week 0. The CDR3 nucleotides are TGTGCCAGCAGCGTAGGGCGGGGGGGCGTTCCAGATACGCAGTATTTT. Translation gives CASSVGRGGVPDTQYF.